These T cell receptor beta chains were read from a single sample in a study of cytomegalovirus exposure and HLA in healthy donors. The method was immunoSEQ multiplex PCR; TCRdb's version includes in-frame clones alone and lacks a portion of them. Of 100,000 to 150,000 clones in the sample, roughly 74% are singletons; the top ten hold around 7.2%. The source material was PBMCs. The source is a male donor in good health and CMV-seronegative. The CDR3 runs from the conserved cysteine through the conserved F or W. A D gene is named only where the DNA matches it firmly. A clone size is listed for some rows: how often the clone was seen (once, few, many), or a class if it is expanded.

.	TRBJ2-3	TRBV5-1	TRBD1	CASSRDSHTDTQYF	TGCGCCAGCAGCCGGGACAGTCATACAGATACGCAGTATTTT
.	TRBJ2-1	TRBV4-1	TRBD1	CASSPRTGADEQFF	TGCGCCAGCAGCCCACGGACAGGGGCTGATGAGCAGTTCTTC
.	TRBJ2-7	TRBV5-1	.	CASSLADSSSYEQYF	TGCGCCAGCAGCTTGGCCGACAGCAGCTCCTACGAGCAGTACTTC
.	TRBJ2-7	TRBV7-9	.	CASSLRGVYEQYF	TGTGCCAGCAGCTTACGCGGGGTCTACGAGCAGTACTTC
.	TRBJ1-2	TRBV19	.	CASSIMPRDGYTF	TGTGCCAGTAGTATTATGCCTCGGGATGGCTACACCTTC
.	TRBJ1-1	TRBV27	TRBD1	CASRDRVNTEAFF	TGTGCCAGCAGGGACAGGGTTAACACTGAAGCTTTCTTT
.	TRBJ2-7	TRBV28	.	CASRDRSSYEQYF	TGTGCCAGCAGGGACAGAAGCTCCTACGAGCAGTACTTC
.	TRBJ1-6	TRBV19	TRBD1	CASNLRQGASPLHF	TGTGCCAGTAACCTCCGACAGGGTGCTTCACCCCTCCACTTT
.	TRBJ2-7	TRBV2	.	CATWGGDYEQYF	TGTGCCACATGGGGGGGCGACTACGAGCAGTACTTC
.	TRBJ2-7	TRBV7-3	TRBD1	CASSAGTGYEQYF	TGTGCCAGCAGCGCCGGGACAGGGTACGAGCAGTACTTC
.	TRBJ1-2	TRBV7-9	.	CASSFDSGAGYTF	TGTGCCAGCAGCTTTGACAGTGGCGCAGGCTACACCTTC
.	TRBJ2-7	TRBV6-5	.	CASSWGLTTSYEQYF	TGTGCCAGCAGTTGGGGTCTGACTACTTCCTACGAGCAGTACTTC
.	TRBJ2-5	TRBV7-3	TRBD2	CASSRTGGGETQYF	TGTGCCAGCTCGAGGACGGGAGGGGGGGAGACCCAGTACTTC
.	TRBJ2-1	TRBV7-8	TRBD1	CASSSDRGFYNEQFF	TGTGCCAGCAGCTCGGACAGGGGGTTCTACAATGAGCAGTTCTTC
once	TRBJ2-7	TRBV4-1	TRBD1	CASSSPTGGEQYF	TGCGCCAGCAGCTCCCCTACAGGGGGGGAGCAGTACTTC
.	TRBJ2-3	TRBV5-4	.	CASSGLESTDTQYF	TGTGCCAGCAGCGGACTTGAGAGCACAGATACGCAGTATTTT
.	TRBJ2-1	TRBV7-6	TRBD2	CASSFGVPGLAGGAYNEQFF	TGTGCCAGCAGCTTTGGCGTACCGGGACTAGCGGGGGGGGCCTACAATGAGCAGTTCTTC
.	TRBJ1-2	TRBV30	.	CASTLRTYGYTF	TGTGCCTCGACTCTACGAACCTATGGCTACACCTTC
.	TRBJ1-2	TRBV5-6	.	CASSLEREGYTF	TGTGCCAGCAGCTTGGAGCGGGAAGGCTACACCTTC
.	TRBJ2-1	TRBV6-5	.	CASSYFLNHNEQFF	TGTGCCAGCAGTTATTTCCTAAATCACAATGAGCAGTTCTTC
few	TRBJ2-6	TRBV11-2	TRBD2	CASTYSWGGVGSGANVLTF	TGTGCCAGCACCTACTCCTGGGGAGGGGTCGGCTCTGGGGCCAACGTCCTGACTTTC
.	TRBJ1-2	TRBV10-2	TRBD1	CASSEPTGTGLTF	TGCGCCAGCAGTGAGCCGACAGGGACGGGGCTCACCTTC
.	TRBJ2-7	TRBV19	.	CASSFSRETYEQYF	TGTGCCAGTAGCTTCTCCCGGGAGACCTACGAGCAGTACTTC
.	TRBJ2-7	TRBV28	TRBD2	CASSSLAGGHHEQYF	TGTGCCAGCAGTTCGCTAGCGGGGGGGCATCACGAGCAGTACTTC
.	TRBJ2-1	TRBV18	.	CASSPGGQTYNEQFF	TGTGCCAGCTCACCTGGCGGACAGACCTACAATGAGCAGTTCTTC
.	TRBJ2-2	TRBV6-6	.	CASSYSSERTGELFF	TGTGCCAGCAGTTACTCGTCGGAGCGCACCGGGGAGCTGTTTTTT
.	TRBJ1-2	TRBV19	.	CASKEGGLYGYTF	TGTGCCAGTAAGGAGGGGGGGCTCTATGGCTACACCTTC
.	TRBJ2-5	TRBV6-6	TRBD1	CASSTGQGAKTQYF	TGTGCCAGCAGTACGGGACAGGGGGCGAAGACCCAGTACTTC
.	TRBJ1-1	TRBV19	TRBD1	CASNQGGNTEAFF	TGTGCCAGTAATCAGGGGGGAAACACTGAAGCTTTCTTT
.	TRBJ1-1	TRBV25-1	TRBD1	CASSTGRGSYTEAFF	TGTGCCAGCAGTACAGGCAGGGGGTCATACACTGAAGCTTTCTTT
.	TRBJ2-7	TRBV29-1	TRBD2	CSGRLAGVGEQYF	TGCAGCGGGCGACTAGCGGGAGTGGGAGAGCAGTACTTC
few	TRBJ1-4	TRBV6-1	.	CASSDRVNEKLFF	TGTGCCAGCAGTGACAGGGTGAATGAAAAACTGTTTTTT
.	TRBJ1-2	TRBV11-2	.	CASSSPGERDGYTF	TGTGCCAGCAGCTCCCCGGGGGAACGCGATGGCTACACCTTC
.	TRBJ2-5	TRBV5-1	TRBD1	CASSLGTGEETQYF	TGCGCCAGCAGCTTAGGGACAGGGGAAGAGACCCAGTACTTC
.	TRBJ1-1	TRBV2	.	CASTPERTLNTEAFF	TGTGCCAGCACCCCGGAACGGACTTTGAACACTGAAGCTTTCTTT
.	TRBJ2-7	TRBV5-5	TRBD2	CASSGRLAGPIKGEQYF	TGTGCCAGCAGCGGGAGGCTAGCGGGGCCGATCAAAGGCGAGCAGTACTTC
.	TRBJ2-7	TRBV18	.	CASSPPNARSYEQYF	TGTGCCAGCTCACCACCGAACGCGCGGTCCTACGAGCAGTACTTC